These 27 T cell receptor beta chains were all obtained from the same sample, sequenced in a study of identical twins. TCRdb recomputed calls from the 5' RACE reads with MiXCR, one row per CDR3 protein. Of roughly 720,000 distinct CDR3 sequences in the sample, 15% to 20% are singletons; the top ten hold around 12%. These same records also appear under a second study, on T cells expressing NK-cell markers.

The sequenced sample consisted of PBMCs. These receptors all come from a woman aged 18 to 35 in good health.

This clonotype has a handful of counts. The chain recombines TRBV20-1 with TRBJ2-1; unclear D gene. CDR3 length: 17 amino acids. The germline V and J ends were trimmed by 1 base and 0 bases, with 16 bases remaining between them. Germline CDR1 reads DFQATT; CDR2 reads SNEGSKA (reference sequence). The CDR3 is CSARALVEESSYNEQFF. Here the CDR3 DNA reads TGCAGTGCTAGAGCCCTCGTTGAGGAGAGCTCCTACAATGAGCAGTTCTTC.

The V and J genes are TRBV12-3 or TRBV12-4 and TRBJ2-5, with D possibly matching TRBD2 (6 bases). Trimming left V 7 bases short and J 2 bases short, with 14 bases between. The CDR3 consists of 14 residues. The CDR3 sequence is CASNKAAGQETQYF. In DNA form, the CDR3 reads TGTGCCAGCAACAAGGCGGCGGGGCAAGAGACCCAGTACTTC.

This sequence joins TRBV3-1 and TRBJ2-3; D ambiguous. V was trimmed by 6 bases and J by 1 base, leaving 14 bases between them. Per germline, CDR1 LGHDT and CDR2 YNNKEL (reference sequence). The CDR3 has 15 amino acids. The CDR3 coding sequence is TGTGCCAGCAGTCCCCGATCCCGGGGCACAGATACGCAGTATTTT. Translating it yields CASSPRSRGTDTQYF.

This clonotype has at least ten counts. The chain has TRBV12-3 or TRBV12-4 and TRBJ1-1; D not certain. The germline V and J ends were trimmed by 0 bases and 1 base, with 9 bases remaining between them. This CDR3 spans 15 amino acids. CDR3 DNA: TGTGCCAGCAGTTTAGCACGGCTACGGAACACTGAAGCTTTCTTT. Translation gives CASSLARLRNTEAFF.

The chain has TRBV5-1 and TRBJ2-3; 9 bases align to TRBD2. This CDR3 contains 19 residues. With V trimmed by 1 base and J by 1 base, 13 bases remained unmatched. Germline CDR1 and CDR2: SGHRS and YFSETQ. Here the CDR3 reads CASSLFGASGTLGTDTQYF. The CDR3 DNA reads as TGCGCCAGCAGCTTGTTCGGGGCTAGCGGGACGCTCGGCACAGATACGCAGTATTTT.

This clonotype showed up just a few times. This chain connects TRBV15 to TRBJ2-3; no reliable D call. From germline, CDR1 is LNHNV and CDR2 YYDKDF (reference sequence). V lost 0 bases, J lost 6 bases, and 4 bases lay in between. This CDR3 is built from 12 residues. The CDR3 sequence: CATSRDRDTQYF. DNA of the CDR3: TGTGCCACCAGCAGAGATCGGGATACGCAGTATTTT.

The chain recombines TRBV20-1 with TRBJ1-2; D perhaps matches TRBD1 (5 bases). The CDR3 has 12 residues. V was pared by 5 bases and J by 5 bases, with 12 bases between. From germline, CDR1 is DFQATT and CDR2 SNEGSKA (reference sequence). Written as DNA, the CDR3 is TGCAGTGCTTCTAGGGACCAATATGGCTACACCTTC. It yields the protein CSASRDQYGYTF.

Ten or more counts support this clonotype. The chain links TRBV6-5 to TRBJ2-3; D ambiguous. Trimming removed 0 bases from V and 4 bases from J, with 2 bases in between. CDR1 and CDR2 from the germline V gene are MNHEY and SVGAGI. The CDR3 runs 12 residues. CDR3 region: CASSYSPDTQYF. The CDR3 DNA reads TGTGCCAGCAGTTACTCTCCAGATACGCAGTATTTT.

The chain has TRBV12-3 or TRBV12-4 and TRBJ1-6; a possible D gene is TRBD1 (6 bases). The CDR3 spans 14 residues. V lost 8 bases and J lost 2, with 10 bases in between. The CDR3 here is CASGRQAYNSPLHF. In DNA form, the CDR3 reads TGTGCCAGCGGACGACAGGCCTATAATTCACCCCTCCACTTT.

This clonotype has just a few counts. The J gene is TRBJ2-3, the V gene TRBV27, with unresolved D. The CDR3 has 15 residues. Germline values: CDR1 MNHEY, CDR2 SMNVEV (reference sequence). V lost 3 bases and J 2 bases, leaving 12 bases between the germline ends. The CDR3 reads CASSFIRQATDTQYF. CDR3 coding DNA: TGTGCCAGCAGTTTTATCCGGCAGGCCACAGATACGCAGTATTTT.

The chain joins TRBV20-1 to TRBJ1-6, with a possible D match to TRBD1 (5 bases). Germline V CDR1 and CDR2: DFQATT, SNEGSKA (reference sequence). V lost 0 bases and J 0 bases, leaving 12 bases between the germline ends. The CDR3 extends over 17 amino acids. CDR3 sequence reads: CSARDQGSSSYNSPLHF. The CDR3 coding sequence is TGCAGTGCTAGAGATCAGGGTAGTAGCTCCTATAATTCACCCCTCCACTTT.

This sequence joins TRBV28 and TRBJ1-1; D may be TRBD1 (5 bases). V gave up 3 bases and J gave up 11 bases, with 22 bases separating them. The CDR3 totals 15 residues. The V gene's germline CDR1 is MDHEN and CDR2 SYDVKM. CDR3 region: CASSFSSPGREYAFF. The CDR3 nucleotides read TGTGCCAGCAGTTTTAGTTCACCAGGGCGCGAGTATGCTTTCTTT.

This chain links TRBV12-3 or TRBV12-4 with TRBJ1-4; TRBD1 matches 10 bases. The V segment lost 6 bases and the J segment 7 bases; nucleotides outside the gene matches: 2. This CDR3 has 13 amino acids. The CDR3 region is CASRRTGGEKLFF. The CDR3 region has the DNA TGTGCCAGCAGGAGGACAGGGGGTGAAAAACTGTTTTTT.

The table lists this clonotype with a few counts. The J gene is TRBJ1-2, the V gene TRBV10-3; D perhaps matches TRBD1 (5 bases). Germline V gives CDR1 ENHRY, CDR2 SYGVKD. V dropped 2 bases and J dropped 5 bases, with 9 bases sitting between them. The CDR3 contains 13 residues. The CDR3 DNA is TGTGCCATCAGTGAGCAGGACATGTATGGCTACACCTTC. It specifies CAISEQDMYGYTF.

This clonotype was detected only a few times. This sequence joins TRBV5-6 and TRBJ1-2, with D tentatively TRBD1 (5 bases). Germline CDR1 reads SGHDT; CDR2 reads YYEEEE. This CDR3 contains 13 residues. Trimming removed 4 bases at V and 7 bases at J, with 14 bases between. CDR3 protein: CASSRSGPLGYTF. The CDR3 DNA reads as TGTGCCAGCAGCCGTTCGGGGCCTCTTGGCTACACCTTC. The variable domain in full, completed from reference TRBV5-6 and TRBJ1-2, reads DAGVTQSPTHLIKTRGQQVTLRCSPKSGHDTVSWYQQALGQGPQFIFQYYEEEERQRGNFPDRFSGHQFPNYSSELNVNALLLGDSALYLCASSRSGPLGYTFGSGTRLTVV.

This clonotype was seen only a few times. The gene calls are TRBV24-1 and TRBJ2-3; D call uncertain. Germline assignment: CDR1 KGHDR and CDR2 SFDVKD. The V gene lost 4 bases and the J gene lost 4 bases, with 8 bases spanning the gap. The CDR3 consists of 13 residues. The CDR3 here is CATSDSRADTQYF. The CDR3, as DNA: TGTGCCACCAGTGACTCACGCGCAGATACGCAGTATTTT.

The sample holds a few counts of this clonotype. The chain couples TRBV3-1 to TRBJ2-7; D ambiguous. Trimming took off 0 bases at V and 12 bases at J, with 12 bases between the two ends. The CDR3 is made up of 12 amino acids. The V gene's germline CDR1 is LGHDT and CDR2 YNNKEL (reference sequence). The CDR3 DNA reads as TGTGCCAGCAGCCAAGATGAGGCAGACCTGTACTTC. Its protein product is CASSQDEADLYF.

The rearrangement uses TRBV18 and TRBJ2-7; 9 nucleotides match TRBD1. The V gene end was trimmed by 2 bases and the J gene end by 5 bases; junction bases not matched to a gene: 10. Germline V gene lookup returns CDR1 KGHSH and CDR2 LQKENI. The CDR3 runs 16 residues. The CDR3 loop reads CASSPLLTGGSNEQYF. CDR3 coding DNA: TGTGCCAGCTCACCATTGCTGACAGGGGGTTCCAACGAGCAGTACTTC.

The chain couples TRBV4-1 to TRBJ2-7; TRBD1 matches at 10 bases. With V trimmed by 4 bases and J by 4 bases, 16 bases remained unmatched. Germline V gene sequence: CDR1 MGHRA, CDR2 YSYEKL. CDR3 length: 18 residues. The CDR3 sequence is CASSLRDRGPLGGYEQYF. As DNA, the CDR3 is TGCGCCAGCAGCCTCCGGGACAGGGGTCCGTTGGGGGGGTACGAGCAGTACTTC.

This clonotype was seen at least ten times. The CDR3 loop reads CASSADENTEAFF. The CDR3 nucleotides are TGTGCCAGCAGTGCAGACGAGAACACTGAAGCTTTCTTT. This chain joins TRBV12-3 or TRBV12-4 and TRBJ1-1; D uncertain. V gave up 5 bases and J gave up 1 base, with 8 bases separating them. The CDR3 spans 13 residues.

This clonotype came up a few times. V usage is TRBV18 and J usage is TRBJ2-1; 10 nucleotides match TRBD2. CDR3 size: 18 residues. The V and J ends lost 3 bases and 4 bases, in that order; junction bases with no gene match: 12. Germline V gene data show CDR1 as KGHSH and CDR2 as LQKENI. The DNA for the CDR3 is TGTGCCAGCTCACCGGTCCTAGCGGGAGAAGGCTATTACAATGAGCAGTTCTTC. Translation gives CASSPVLAGEGYYNEQFF.

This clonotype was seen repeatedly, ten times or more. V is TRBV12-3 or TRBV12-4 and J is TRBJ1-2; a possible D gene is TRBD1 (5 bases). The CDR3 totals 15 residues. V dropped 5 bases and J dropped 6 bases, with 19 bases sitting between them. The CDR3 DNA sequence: TGTGCCAGCAGTCCCTCGACGGGGGTAAGGCATGGCTACACCTTC. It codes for CASSPSTGVRHGYTF.

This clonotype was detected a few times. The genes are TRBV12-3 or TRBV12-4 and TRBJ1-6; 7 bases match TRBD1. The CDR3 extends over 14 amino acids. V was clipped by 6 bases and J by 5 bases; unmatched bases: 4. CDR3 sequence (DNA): TGTGCCAGCAGGAAAACAGGGGATAATTCACCCCTCCACTTT. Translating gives CASRKTGDNSPLHF.

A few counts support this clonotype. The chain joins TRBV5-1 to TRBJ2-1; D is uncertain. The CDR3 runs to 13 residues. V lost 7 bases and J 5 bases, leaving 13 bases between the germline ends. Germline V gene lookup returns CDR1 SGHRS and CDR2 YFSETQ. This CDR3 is CASSERIDNEQFF. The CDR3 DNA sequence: TGCGCCAGCTCTGAGAGGATAGACAATGAGCAGTTCTTC.

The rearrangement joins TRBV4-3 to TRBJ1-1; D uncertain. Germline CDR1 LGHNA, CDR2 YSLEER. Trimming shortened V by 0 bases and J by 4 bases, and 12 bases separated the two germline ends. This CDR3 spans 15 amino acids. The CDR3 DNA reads TGCGCCAGCAGCCAAGACCCGGGTTTAAGCACTGAAGCTTTCTTT. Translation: CASSQDPGLSTEAFF.

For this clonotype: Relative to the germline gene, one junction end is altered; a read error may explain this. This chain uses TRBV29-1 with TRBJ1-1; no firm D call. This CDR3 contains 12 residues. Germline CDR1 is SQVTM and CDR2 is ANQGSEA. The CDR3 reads CSAESWNAEAFF. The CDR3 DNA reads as TGCAGCGCGGAGAGCTGGAACGCTGAAGCTTTCTTT. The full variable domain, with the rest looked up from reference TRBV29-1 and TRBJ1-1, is SAVISQKPSRDICQRGTSLTIQCQVDSQVTMMFWYRQQPGQSLTLIATANQGSEATYESGFVIDKFPISRPNLTFSTLTVSNMSPEDSSIYLCSAESWNAEAFFGQGTRLTVV.

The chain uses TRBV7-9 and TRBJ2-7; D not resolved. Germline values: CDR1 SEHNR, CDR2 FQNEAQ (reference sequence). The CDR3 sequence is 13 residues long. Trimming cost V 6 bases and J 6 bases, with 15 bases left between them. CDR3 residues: CASSYHLEVEQYF. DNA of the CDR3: TGTGCCAGCAGTTACCACTTAGAAGTCGAGCAGTACTTC.